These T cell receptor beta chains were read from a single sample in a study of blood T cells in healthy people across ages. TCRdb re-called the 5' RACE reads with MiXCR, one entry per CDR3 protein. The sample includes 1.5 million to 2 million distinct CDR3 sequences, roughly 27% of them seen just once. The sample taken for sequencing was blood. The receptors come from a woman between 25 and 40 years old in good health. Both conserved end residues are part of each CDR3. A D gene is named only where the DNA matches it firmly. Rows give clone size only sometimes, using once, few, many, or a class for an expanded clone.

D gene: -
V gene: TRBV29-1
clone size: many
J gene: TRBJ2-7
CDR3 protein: CSVGPGLHAYEQYF
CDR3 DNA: TGCAGCGTAGGACCGGGACTCCATGCCTACGAGCAGTACTTC

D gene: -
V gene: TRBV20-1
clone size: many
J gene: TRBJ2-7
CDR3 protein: CSASGLRGQSYEQYF
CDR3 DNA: TGCAGTGCTAGCGGCCTACGGGGCCAGTCCTACGAGCAGTACTTC

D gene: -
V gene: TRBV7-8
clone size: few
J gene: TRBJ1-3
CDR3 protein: CASSLALGASSGNTIYF
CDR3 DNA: TGTGCCAGCAGCTTAGCGCTGGGAGCCTCCTCTGGAAACACCATATATTTT

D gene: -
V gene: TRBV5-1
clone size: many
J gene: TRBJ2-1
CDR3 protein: CASSPELADSEQFF
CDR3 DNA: TGCGCCAGCAGCCCCGAGCTAGCCGACTCTGAGCAGTTCTTC

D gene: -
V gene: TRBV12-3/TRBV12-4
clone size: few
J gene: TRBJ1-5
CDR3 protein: CASSPDRRNNQPQHF
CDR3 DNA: TGTGCCAGCAGTCCCGACAGGAGAAACAATCAGCCCCAGCATTTT

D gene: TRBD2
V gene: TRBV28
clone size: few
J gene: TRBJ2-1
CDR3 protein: CASSPVPSGGDNEQFF
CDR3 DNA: TGTGCCAGCAGCCCCGTGCCCAGCGGGGGGGACAATGAGCAGTTCTTC

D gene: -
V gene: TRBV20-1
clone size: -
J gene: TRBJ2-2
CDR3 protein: CSAREGALGELFF
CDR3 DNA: TGCAGTGCTAGAGAAGGGGCGCTGGGGGAGCTGTTTTTT

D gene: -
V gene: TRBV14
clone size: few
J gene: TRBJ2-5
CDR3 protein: CASIASGEETQYF
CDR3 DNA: TGTGCCAGCATCGCTTCGGGAGAAGAGACCCAGTACTTC

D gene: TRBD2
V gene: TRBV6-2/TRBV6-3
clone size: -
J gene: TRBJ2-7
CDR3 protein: CASSNSGREGANEQYF
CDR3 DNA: TGTGCCAGCTCAAACTCAGGGCGGGAGGGAGCCAATGAGCAGTACTTC

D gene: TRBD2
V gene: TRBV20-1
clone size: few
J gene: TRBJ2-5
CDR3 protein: CSAMTSGQETQYF
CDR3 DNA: TGCAGTGCAATGACTAGCGGCCAAGAGACCCAGTACTTC

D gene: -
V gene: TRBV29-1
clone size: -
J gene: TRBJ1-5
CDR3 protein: CSVVGDSNQPQHF
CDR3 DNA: TGCAGCGTTGTGGGGGATAGCAATCAGCCCCAGCATTTT

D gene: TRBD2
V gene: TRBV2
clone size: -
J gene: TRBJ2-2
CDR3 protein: CASSALRETGELFF
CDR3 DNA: TGTGCCAGCAGTGCTTTGCGGGAGACCGGGGAGCTGTTTTTT

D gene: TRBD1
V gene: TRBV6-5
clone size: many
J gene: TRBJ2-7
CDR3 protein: CASSYSLGQNYEQYF
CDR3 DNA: TGTGCCAGCAGTTACTCGTTGGGACAGAACTACGAGCAGTACTTC

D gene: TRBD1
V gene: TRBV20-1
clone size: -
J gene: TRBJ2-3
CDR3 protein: CSAPDRTRTDTQYF
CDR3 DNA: TGCAGTGCTCCGGACAGGACCCGCACAGATACGCAGTATTTT

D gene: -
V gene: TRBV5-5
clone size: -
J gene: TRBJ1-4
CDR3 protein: CASSINEKLFF
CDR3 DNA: TGTGCCAGCAGCATTAATGAAAAACTGTTTTTT

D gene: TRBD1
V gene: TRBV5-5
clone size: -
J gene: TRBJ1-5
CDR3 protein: CASSFDRVQQPQHF
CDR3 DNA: TGTGCCAGCAGCTTCGACAGGGTACAGCAGCCCCAGCATTTT

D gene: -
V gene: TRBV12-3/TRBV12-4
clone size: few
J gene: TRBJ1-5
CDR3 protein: CARSRGRDENQPQHF
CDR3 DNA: TGTGCCCGCAGCCGGGGGCGGGACGAGAATCAGCCCCAGCATTTT

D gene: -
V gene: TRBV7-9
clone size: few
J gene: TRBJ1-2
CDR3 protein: CASSYRATLYGYTF
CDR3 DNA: TGTGCCAGCAGTTACAGGGCAACGTTGTATGGCTACACCTTC

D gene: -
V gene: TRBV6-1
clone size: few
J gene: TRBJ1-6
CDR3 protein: CASSQADSSSSYNSPLHF
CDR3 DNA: TGTGCCAGCAGCCAAGCGGACAGTTCTAGCTCCTATAATTCACCCCTCCACTTT

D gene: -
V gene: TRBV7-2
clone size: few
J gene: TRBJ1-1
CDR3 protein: CASSHLLGRAYEAFF
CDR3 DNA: TGTGCCAGCAGCCATCTCTTGGGGAGAGCTTATGAAGCTTTCTTT

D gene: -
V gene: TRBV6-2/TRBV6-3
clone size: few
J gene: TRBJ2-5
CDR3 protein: CASSYYSDGETQYF
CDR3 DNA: TGTGCCAGCAGTTACTACAGCGATGGGGAGACCCAGTACTTC

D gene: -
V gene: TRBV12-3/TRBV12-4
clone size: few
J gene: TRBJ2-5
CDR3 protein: CAGSFLTEQYF
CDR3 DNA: TGTGCCGGCAGTTTTTTGACAGAGCAGTACTTC

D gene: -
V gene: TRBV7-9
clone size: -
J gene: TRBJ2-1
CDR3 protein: CASGLKSYNEQFF
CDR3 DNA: TGTGCCAGCGGCTTGAAATCTTACAATGAGCAGTTCTTC

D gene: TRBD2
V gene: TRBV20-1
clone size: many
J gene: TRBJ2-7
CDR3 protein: CSARVAGVEQYF
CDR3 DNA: TGCAGTGCTAGGGTAGCGGGAGTCGAGCAGTACTTC

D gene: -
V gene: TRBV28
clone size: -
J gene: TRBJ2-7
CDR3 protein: CASSFGREGSYEQYF
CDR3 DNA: TGTGCCAGCAGTTTCGGCAGGGAAGGTTCCTACGAGCAGTACTTC

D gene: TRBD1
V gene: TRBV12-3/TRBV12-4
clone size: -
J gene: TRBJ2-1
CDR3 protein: CASNNRDRGYNEQFF
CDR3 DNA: TGTGCCAGCAACAACCGGGACAGGGGATACAATGAGCAGTTCTTC

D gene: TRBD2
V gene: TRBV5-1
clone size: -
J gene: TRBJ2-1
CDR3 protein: CASRALAGDLNEQFF
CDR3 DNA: TGCGCCAGTCGAGCCCTAGCGGGAGACCTCAATGAGCAGTTCTTC

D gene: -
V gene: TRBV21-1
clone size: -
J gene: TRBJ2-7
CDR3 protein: CASSKGTGLAYEQYF
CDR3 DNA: TGTGCCAGCAGCAAAGGGACGGGTTTGGCCTACGAGCAGTACTTC

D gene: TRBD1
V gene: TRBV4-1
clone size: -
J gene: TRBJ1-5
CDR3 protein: CASSQATGQGQPQHF
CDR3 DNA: TGCGCCAGCAGCCAAGCGACAGGGCAAGGCCAGCCCCAGCATTTT

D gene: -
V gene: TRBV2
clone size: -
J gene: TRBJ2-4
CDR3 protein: CASTDRQLAKNIQYF
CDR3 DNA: TGTGCCAGCACCGACCGACAGTTAGCCAAAAACATTCAGTACTTC

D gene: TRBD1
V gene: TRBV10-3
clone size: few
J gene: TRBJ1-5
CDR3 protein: CAISRGTENQPQHF
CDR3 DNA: TGTGCCATCAGTCGGGGGACAGAGAATCAGCCCCAGCATTTT

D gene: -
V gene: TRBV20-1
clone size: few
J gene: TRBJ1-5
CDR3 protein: CSARPTFNQPQHF
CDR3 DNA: TGCAGTGCTAGGCCCACTTTCAATCAGCCCCAGCATTTT

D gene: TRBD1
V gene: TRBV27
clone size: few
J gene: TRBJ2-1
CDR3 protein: CASSPWDRVSYNEQFF
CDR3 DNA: TGTGCCAGCAGTCCTTGGGACAGGGTGTCCTACAATGAGCAGTTCTTC